A selection of T cell receptor beta chains follows, all from one sample in a study of beta chain features in type 1 diabetes. Produced via immunoSEQ multiplex PCR; TCRdb's table is partial and in-frame only. The table lists a few hundred thousand clones, 9.6% of them singletons, with about 0.6% in the top ten. Material: central memory CD4+ T cells from blood. The source of these receptors is a man aged 30-40 years with type 1 diabetes. CDR3s include the opening cysteine and the closing phenylalanine or tryptophan. A D gene is named only where the DNA matches it firmly. Clone sizes are given selectively: once, few, many, or a class where the clone is expanded.

clone_size: few; d_call: -; j_call: TRBJ1-2; v_call: TRBV7-9; cdr3_aa: CASSPRNFDRFSGYTF; cdr3_nt: TGTGCCAGCAGCCCTCGGAACTTTGACAGGTTCTCTGGCTACACCTTC
clone_size: many; d_call: -; j_call: TRBJ2-4; v_call: TRBV2; cdr3_aa: CASRSRDNRNIQYF; cdr3_nt: TGTGCCAGCAGGTCCCGGGACAATCGAAACATTCAGTACTTC
clone_size: few; d_call: -; j_call: TRBJ2-5; v_call: TRBV14; cdr3_aa: CASSHNVVETQYF; cdr3_nt: TGTGCCAGCAGCCATAATGTTGTGGAGACCCAGTACTTC
clone_size: many; d_call: -; j_call: TRBJ2-1; v_call: TRBV7-2; cdr3_aa: CASSNGQYNEQFF; cdr3_nt: TGTGCCAGCAGCAACGGACAGTACAATGAGCAGTTCTTC
clone_size: few; d_call: -; j_call: TRBJ2-1; v_call: TRBV6-6; cdr3_aa: CASSVTGCNEQFF; cdr3_nt: TGTGCCAGCAGTGTCACAGGGTGCAATGAGCAGTTCTTC
clone_size: -; d_call: TRBD1; j_call: TRBJ2-2; v_call: TRBV28; cdr3_aa: CASSLSDRVGGELFF; cdr3_nt: TGTGCCAGCAGTTTATCAGACAGGGTCGGCGGGGAGCTGTTTTTT
clone_size: -; d_call: -; j_call: TRBJ2-5; v_call: TRBV5-1; cdr3_aa: CASSSAPQGGGETQYF; cdr3_nt: TGCGCCAGCAGCTCTGCCCCACAGGGAGGAGGAGAGACCCAGTACTTC
clone_size: few; d_call: -; j_call: TRBJ2-7; v_call: TRBV18; cdr3_aa: CASSEGGQAYEQYF; cdr3_nt: TGTGCCAGCTCGGAGGGGGGCCAGGCCTACGAGCAGTACTTC
clone_size: -; d_call: -; j_call: TRBJ1-1; v_call: TRBV28; cdr3_aa: CASSLSAPEAFF; cdr3_nt: TGTGCCAGCAGTTTATCCGCCCCTGAAGCTTTCTTT
clone_size: few; d_call: TRBD1; j_call: TRBJ2-3; v_call: TRBV4-1; cdr3_aa: CASSPVGLGQGMGTQYF; cdr3_nt: TGCGCCAGCAGCCCCGTGGGGTTGGGACAGGGGATGGGTACGCAGTATTTT
clone_size: few; d_call: TRBD1; j_call: TRBJ1-2; v_call: TRBV5-1; cdr3_aa: CASRAGTGGYGYTF; cdr3_nt: TGCGCCAGCAGGGCCGGGACAGGGGGCTATGGCTACACCTTC
clone_size: -; d_call: -; j_call: TRBJ2-7; v_call: TRBV20-1; cdr3_aa: CSAPIYEQYF; cdr3_nt: TGCAGTGCTCCTATCTACGAGCAGTACTTC
clone_size: -; d_call: TRBD1; j_call: TRBJ2-7; v_call: TRBV6-6; cdr3_aa: CATQIQPGQGIYEQYF; cdr3_nt: TGTGCCACCCAAATTCAACCGGGACAGGGGATCTACGAGCAGTACTTC
clone_size: few; d_call: TRBD1; j_call: TRBJ2-7; v_call: TRBV28; cdr3_aa: CAAGTGSYEQYF; cdr3_nt: TGTGCCGCCGGGACAGGGTCCTACGAGCAGTACTTC
clone_size: -; d_call: -; j_call: TRBJ1-4; v_call: TRBV4-3; cdr3_aa: CASSQENKLFNEKLFF; cdr3_nt: TGCGCCAGCAGCCAAGAAAATAAGCTCTTCAATGAAAAACTGTTTTTT
clone_size: -; d_call: -; j_call: TRBJ2-3; v_call: TRBV25-1; cdr3_aa: CASSVQDRDTQYF; cdr3_nt: TGTGCCAGCAGTGTTCAAGACCGGGATACGCAGTATTTT
clone_size: -; d_call: TRBD1; j_call: TRBJ1-2; v_call: TRBV15; cdr3_aa: CATSLGQGFDGYTF; cdr3_nt: TGTGCCACCAGCCTGGGACAGGGGTTTGATGGCTACACCTTC
clone_size: -; d_call: TRBD1; j_call: TRBJ1-5; v_call: TRBV6-5; cdr3_aa: CASRWGQGSNQPQHF; cdr3_nt: TGTGCCAGCAGATGGGGACAGGGGAGCAATCAGCCCCAGCATTTT
clone_size: -; d_call: -; j_call: TRBJ2-7; v_call: TRBV5-4; cdr3_aa: CASSLTPPRVSYEQYF; cdr3_nt: TGTGCCAGCAGCTTGACCCCACCGAGGGTCTCCTACGAGCAGTACTTC
clone_size: -; d_call: -; j_call: TRBJ2-3; v_call: TRBV19; cdr3_aa: CASSITPQGSTDTQYF; cdr3_nt: TGTGCCAGTAGTATAACACCTCAGGGGAGCACAGATACGCAGTATTTT
clone_size: few; d_call: -; j_call: TRBJ2-1; v_call: TRBV4-2; cdr3_aa: CASSQDFSGYNEQFF; cdr3_nt: TGTGCCAGCAGCCAAGATTTTTCCGGTTACAATGAGCAGTTCTTC
clone_size: -; d_call: -; j_call: TRBJ1-1; v_call: TRBV9; cdr3_aa: CASSVGQDTEAFF; cdr3_nt: TGTGCCAGCAGCGTAGGACAGGACACTGAAGCTTTCTTT